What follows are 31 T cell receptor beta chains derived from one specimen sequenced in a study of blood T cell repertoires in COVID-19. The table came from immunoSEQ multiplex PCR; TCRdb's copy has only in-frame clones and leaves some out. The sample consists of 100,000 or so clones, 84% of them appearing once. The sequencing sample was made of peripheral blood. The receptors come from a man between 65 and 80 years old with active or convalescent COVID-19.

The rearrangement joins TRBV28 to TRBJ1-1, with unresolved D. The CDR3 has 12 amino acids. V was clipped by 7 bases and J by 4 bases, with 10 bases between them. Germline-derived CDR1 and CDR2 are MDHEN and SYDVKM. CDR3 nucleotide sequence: TGTGCCAGCAAACCCGGAGGCACTGAAGCTTTCTTT. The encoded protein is CASKPGGTEAFF.

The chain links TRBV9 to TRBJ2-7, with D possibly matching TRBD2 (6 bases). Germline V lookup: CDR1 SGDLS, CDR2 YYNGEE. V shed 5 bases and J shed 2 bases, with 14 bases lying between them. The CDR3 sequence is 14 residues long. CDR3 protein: CASRPWGVPYEQYF. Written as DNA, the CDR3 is TGTGCCAGCAGGCCCTGGGGGGTACCCTACGAGCAGTACTTC.

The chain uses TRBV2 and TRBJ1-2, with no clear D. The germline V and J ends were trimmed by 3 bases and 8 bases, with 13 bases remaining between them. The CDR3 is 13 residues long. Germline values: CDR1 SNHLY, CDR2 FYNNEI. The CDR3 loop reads CASSDRTGGGYTF. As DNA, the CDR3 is TGTGCCAGCAGTGACAGGACCGGAGGGGGCTACACCTTC. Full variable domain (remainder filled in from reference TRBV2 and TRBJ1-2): EPEVTQTPSHQVTQMGQEVILRCVPISNHLYFYWYRQILGQKVEFLVSFYNNEISEKSEIFDDQFSVERPDGSNFTLKIRSTKLEDSAMYFCASSDRTGGGYTFGSGTRLTVV.

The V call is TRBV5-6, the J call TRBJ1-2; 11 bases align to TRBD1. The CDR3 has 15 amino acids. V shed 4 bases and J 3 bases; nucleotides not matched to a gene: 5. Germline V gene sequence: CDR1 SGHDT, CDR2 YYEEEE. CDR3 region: CASSPRDRGDYGYTF. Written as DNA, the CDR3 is TGTGCCAGCAGCCCCCGGGACAGGGGGGACTATGGCTACACCTTC.

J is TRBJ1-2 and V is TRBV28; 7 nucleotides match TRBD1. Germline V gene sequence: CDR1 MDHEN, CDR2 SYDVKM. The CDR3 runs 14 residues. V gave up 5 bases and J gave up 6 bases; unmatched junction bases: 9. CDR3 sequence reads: CASSLRTGHDGYTF. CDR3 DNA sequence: TGTGCCAGCAGTCTCCGGACAGGTCATGATGGCTACACCTTC.

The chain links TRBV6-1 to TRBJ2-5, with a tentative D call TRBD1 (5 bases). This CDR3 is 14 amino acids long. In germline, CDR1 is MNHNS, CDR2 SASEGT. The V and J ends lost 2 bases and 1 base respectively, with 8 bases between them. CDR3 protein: CASSERGIQETQYF. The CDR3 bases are TGTGCCAGCAGTGAAAGGGGAATCCAAGAGACCCAGTACTTC.

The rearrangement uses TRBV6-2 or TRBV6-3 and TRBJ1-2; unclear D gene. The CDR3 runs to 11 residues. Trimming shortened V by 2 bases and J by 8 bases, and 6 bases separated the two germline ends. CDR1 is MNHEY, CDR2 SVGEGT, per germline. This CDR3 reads CASSYQIGYTF. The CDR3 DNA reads TGTGCCAGCAGTTACCAGATCGGCTACACCTTC.

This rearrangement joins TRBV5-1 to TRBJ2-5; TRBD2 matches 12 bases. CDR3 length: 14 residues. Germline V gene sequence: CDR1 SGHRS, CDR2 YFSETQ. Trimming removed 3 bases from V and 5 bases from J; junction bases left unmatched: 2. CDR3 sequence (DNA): TGCGCCAGCAGCTCTAGCGGGGGGGCCGAGACCCAGTACTTC. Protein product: CASSSSGGAETQYF.

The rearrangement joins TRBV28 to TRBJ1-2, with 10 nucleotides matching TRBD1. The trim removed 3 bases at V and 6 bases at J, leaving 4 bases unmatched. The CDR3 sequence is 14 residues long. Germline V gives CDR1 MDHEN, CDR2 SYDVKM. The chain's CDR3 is CASSFGTGVHGYTF. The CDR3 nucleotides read TGTGCCAGCAGTTTCGGGACAGGGGTGCATGGCTACACCTTC.

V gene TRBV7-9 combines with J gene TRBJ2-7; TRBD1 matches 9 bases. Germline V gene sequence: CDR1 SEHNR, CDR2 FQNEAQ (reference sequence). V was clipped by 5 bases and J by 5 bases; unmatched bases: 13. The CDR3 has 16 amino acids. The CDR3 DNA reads TGTGCCAGCAGCGCCGGAACAGGGGGCGTTCAGAACGAGCAGTACTTC. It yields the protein CASSAGTGGVQNEQYF.

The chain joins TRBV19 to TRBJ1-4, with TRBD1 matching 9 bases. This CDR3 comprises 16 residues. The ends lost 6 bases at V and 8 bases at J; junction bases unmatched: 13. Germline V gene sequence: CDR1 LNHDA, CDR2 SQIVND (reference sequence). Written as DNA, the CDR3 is TGTGCCAGTAGCTCCATTCGGACAGGGGTACGGGAAAAACTGTTTTTT. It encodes CASSSIRTGVREKLFF.

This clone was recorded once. The CDR3: CASSQDTSRAEQFF. CDR3 DNA sequence: TGTGCCAGCAGCCAAGACACTAGCCGAGCTGAGCAGTTCTTC. The chain recombines TRBV3-1 (or the pseudogene TRBV3-2) with TRBJ2-1; possibly TRBD2 for D (6 bases). Germline values: CDR1 LGHDT, CDR2 YNNKEL (reference sequence). The CDR3 consists of 14 residues. The V gene lost 0 bases and the J gene lost 9 bases, with 12 bases spanning the gap.

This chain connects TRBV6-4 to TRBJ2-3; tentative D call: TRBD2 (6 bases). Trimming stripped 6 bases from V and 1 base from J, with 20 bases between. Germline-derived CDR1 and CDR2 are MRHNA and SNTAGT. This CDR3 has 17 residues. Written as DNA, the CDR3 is TGTGCCAGCAGCGCCGGAGTACTAGCCGGGGGCACAGATACGCAGTATTTT. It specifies CASSAGVLAGGTDTQYF.

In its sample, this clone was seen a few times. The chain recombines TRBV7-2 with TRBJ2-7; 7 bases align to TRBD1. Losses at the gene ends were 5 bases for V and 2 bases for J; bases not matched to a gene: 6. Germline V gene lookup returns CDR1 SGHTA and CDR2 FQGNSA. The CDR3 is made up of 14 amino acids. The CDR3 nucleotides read TGTGCCAGCAGCCAACGACAGGGCCCCTACGAGCAGTACTTC. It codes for CASSQRQGPYEQYF.

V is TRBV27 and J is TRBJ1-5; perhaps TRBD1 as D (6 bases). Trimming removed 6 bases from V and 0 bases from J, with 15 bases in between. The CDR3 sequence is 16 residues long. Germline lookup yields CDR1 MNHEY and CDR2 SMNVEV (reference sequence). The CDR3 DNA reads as TGTGCCAGCAGGGACCGGGGGGGGGCTAGCAATCAGCCCCAGCATTTT. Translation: CASRDRGGASNQPQHF.

The CDR3 loop is CASSNGQGVEQYF. The CDR3 DNA is TGTGCCAGCAGTAACGGACAGGGGGTCGAGCAGTACTTC. The rearrangement uses TRBV11-3 and TRBJ2-7, with 10 bases matching TRBD1. CDR3 size: 13 residues. V was clipped by 6 bases and J by 6 bases; unmatched bases: 5. Germline V gene sequence: CDR1 SGHNT, CDR2 YENEEA.

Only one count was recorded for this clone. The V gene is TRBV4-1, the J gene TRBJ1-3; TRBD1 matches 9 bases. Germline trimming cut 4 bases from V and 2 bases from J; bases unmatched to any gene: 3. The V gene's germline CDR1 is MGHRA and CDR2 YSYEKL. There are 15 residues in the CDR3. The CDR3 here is CASSLRDRAGNTIYF. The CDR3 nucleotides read TGCGCCAGCAGCCTCCGGGACAGGGCTGGAAACACCATATATTTT.

CDR3 loop: CASSWGGASSYNEQFF. The CDR3 nucleotides read TGTGCCAGCAGCTGGGGCGGTGCGAGCTCCTACAATGAGCAGTTCTTC. V and J are TRBV5-4 and TRBJ2-1, with a possible D match to TRBD1 (5 bases). The CDR3 loop spans 16 amino acids. Trimming removed 3 bases from V and 0 bases from J, with 13 bases in between. Germline CDR1 is SGHNT and CDR2 is YYREEE (reference sequence).

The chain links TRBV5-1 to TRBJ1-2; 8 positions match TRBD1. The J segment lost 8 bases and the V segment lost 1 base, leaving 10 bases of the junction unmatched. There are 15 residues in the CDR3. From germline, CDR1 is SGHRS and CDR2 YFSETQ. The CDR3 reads CASSLSTGDPLGYTF. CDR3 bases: TGCGCCAGCAGCTTGTCGACAGGGGACCCTCTCGGCTACACCTTC.

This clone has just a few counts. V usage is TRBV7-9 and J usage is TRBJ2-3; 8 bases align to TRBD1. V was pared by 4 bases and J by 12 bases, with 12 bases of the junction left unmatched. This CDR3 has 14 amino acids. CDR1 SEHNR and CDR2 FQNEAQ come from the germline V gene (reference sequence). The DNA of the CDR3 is TGTGCCAGCAGCTCCGATGGGGGGACAGGTCCCCAGTATTTT. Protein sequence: CASSSDGGTGPQYF.

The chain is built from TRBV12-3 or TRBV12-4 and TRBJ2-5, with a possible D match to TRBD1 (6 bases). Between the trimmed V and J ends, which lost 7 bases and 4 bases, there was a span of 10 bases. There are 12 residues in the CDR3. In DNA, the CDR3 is TGTGCCAGCACCAGGGGTGGAGAGACCCAGTACTTC. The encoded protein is CASTRGGETQYF.

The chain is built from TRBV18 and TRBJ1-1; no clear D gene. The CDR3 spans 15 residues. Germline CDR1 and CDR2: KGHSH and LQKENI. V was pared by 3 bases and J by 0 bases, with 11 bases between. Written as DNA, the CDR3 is TGTGCCAGCTCACCCGTTGGGCAAATGAACACTGAAGCTTTCTTT. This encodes CASSPVGQMNTEAFF. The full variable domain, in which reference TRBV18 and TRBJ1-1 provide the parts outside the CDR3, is NAGVMQNPRHLVRRRGQEARLRCSPMKGHSHVYWYRQLPEEGLKFMVYLQKENIIDESGMPKERFSAEFPKEGPSILRIQQVVRGDSAAYFCASSPVGQMNTEAFFGQGTRLTVV.

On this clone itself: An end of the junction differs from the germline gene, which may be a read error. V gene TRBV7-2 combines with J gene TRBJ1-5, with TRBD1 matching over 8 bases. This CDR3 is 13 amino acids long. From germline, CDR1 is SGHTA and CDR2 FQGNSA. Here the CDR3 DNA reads TGTGCCGGCAGCTTAGACAGGGGTCAGCCCCAGCATTTT. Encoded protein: CAGSLDRGQPQHF.

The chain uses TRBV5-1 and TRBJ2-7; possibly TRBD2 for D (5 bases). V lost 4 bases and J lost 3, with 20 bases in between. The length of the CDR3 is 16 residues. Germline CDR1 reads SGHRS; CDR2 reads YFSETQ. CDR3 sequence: CASSRGSWGVGYEQYF. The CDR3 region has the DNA TGCGCCAGCAGCCGGGGTAGTTGGGGAGTTGGCTACGAGCAGTACTTC.

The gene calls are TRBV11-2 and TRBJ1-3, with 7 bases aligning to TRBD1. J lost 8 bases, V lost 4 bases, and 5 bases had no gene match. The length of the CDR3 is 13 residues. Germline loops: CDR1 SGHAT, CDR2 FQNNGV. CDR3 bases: TGTGCCAGCAGCTGGGACAGAGGGGACACCATATATTTT. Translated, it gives CASSWDRGDTIYF.

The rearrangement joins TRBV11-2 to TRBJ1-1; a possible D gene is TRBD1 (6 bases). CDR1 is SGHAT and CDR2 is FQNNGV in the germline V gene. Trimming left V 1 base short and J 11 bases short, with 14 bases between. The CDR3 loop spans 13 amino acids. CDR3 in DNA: TGTGCCAGCAGCTTAGTAGGCTCAGGGGTGGCTTTCTTT. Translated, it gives CASSLVGSGVAFF.

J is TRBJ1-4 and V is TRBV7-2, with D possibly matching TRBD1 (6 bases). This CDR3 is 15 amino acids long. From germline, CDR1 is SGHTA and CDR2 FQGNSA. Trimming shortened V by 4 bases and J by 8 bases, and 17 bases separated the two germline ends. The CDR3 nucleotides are TGTGCCAGCAGCTCCGACAGGCCCCCTGGGGAAAAACTGTTTTTT. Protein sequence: CASSSDRPPGEKLFF.

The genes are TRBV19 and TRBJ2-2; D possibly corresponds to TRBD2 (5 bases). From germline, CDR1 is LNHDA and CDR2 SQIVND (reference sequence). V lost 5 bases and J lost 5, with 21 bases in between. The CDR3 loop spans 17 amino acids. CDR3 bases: TGTGCCAGTAGTGCTGATTACTCGTATCGGACTACCGGGGAGCTGTTTTTT. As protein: CASSADYSYRTTGELFF.

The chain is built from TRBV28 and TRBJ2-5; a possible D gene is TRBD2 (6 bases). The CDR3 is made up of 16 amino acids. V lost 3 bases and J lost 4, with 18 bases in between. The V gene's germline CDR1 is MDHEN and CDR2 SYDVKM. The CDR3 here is CASSLPGTGTRETQYF. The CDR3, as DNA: TGTGCCAGCAGTTTGCCAGGGACTGGAACTAGAGAGACCCAGTACTTC.

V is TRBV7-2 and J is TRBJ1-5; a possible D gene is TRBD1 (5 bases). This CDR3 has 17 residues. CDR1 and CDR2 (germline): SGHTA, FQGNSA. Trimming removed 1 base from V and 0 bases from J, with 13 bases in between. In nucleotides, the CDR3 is TGTGCCAGCAGCTTAGTCGGGGGTTCTTATAGCAATCAGCCCCAGCATTTT. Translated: CASSLVGGSYSNQPQHF.

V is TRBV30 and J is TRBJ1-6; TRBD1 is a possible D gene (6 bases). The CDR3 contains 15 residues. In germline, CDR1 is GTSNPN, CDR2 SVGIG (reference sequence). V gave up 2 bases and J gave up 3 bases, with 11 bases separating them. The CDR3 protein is CAWSRGIDYNSPLHF. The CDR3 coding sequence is TGTGCCTGGAGTAGGGGGATCGACTATAATTCACCCCTCCACTTT.